This entry lists 3 T cell receptor beta chains sequenced from one sample in a study of blood T cells in healthy people across ages. Next came a second PCR, run for 7 to 11 cycles, which used a sample-barcoded 5' primer along with a J-beta primer mix. TCRdb reanalysed the 5' RACE reads using MiXCR and keeps one entry per CDR3 protein. The sample records about 1 million distinct CDR3 sequences, 35% to 50% being singletons. The sequenced material came from blood. The receptors come from an older woman in good health.

This sequence joins TRBV25-1 and TRBJ2-6; tentatively, D is TRBD1 (5 bases). CDR3 length: 13 residues. V was shortened by 7 bases and J by 15 bases, with 19 bases between the two germline ends. Germline CDR1 is MGHDK and CDR2 is SYGVNS. CDR3 sequence (DNA): TGTGCCAGCACCGAGCCCGGCAGGGAAGCCCTGACTTTC. It specifies CASTEPGREALTF.

This clonotype was detected only a few times. The V and J genes are TRBV27 and TRBJ2-1, with 8 bases fitting TRBD1. The junction had 6 bases not matched to a gene; V was cut back by 6 bases and J by 2 bases. Germline values: CDR1 MNHEY, CDR2 SMNVEV (reference sequence). The CDR3 extends over 15 amino acids. Written as DNA, the CDR3 is TGTGCCAGCAGCCTGACAGGGGACACCTACAATGAGCAGTTCTTC. Protein sequence: CASSLTGDTYNEQFF.

This clonotype has a handful of counts. CDR3 residues: CSVEGPSGRFYEQYF. DNA for the CDR3: TGCAGCGTTGAAGGTCCTAGCGGGAGGTTCTACGAGCAGTACTTC. V usage is TRBV29-1 and J usage is TRBJ2-7, with 11 bases that match TRBD2. The CDR3 spans 15 residues. The V segment lost 1 base and the J segment 3 bases; nucleotides outside the gene matches: 5. Germline loops: CDR1 SQVTM, CDR2 ANQGSEA.